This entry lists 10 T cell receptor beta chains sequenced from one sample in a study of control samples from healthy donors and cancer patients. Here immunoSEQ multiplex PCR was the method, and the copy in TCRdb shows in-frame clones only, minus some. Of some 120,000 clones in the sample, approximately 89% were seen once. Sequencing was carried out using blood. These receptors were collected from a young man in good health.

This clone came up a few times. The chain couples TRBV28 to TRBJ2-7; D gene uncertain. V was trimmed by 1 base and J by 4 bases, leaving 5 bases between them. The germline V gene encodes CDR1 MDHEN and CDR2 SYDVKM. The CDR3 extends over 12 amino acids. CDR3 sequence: CASSLFSYEQYF. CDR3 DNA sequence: TGTGCCAGCAGTTTATTCTCTTACGAGCAGTACTTC.

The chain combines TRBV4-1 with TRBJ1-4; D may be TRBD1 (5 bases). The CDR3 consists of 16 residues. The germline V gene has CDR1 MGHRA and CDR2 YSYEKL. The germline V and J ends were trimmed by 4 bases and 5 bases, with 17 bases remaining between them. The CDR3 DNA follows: TGCGCCAGCAGCCTCATGGGGGGACGGATGAATGAAAAACTGTTTTTT. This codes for CASSLMGGRMNEKLFF.

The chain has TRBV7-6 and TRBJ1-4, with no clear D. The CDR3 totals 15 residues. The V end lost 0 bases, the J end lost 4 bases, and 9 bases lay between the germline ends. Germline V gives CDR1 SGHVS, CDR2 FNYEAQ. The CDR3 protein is CASSLAGTNNEKLFF. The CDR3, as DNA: TGTGCCAGCAGCTTAGCGGGCACCAATAATGAAAAACTGTTTTTT. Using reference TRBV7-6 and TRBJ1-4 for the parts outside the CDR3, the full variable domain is GAGVSQSPRYKVTKRGQDVALRCDPISGHVSLYWYRQALGQGPEFLTYFNYEAQQDKSGLPNDRFSAERPEGSISTLTIQRTEQRDSAMYRCASSLAGTNNEKLFFGSGTQLSVL.

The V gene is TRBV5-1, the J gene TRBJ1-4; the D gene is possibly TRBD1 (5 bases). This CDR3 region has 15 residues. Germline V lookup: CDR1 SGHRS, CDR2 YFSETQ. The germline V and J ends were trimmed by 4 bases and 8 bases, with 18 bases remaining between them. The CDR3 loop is CASSPSRVGNEKLFF. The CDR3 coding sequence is TGCGCCAGCAGCCCATCCAGGGTTGGAAACGAAAAACTGTTTTTT.

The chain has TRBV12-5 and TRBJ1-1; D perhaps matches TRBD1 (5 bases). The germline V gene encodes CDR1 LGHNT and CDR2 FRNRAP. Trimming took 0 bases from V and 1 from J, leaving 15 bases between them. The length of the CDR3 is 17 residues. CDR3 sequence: CASGLVVDRLENTEAFF. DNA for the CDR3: TGTGCTAGTGGTTTGGTAGTCGACAGACTAGAGAACACTGAAGCTTTCTTT.

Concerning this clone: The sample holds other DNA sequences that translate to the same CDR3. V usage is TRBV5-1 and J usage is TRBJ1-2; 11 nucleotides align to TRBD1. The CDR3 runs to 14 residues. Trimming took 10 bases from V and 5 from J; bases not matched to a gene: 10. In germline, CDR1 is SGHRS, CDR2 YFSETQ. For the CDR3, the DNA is TGCGCCCGCCGGGCCGGGACAGGGGGGTATGGCTACACCTTC. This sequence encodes CARRAGTGGYGYTF.

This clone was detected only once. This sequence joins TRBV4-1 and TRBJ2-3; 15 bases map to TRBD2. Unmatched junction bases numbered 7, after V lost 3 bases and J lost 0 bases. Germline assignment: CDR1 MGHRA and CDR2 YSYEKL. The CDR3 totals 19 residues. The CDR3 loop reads CASSQGLAGGLLSTDTQYF. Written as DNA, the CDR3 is TGCGCCAGCAGCCAGGGACTAGCGGGGGGATTACTTAGCACAGATACGCAGTATTTT.

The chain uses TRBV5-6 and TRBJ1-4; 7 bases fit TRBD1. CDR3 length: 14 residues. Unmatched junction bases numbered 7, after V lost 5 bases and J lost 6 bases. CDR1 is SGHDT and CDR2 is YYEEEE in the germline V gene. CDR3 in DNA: TGTGCCAGCAGTCGACAGGGTGCGGATGAAAAACTGTTTTTT. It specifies CASSRQGADEKLFF.

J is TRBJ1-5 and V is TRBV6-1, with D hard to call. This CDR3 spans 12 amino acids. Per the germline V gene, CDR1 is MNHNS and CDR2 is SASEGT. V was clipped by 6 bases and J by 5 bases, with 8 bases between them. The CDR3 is CASRQDYQPQHF. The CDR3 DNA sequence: TGTGCCAGCAGGCAGGACTATCAGCCCCAGCATTTT.

The chain's CDR3 is CASSLETGVHIQYF. CDR3 DNA sequence: TGTGCCAGCAGCTTAGAGACAGGGGTACACATTCAGTACTTC. V usage is TRBV11-2 and J usage is TRBJ2-4; 8 bases map to TRBD1. The CDR3 spans 14 residues. Germline V gene lookup returns CDR1 SGHAT and CDR2 FQNNGV. V lost 0 bases to trimming and J lost 8 bases; unmatched junction nucleotides: 3.